The 32 T cell receptor beta chains reported below all come from one sample, sequenced in a study of OX40 agonist ivuxolimab in advanced cancers. Measured with immunoSEQ multiplex PCR; TCRdb has only the in-frame clones, and not every one. The data show approximately 17,000 clones, around 82% seen once. The sequencing here drew on CD4+ or CD8+ T cells sorted from blood, taken in a trial of the OX40 agonist ivuxolimab. These receptors all stem from an adult with an advanced solid tumor such as melanoma, head and neck, liver or kidney cancer.

The chain recombines TRBV5-1 with TRBJ2-7; D may be TRBD2 (5 bases). Germline assignment: CDR1 SGHRS and CDR2 YFSETQ. The CDR3 contains 15 residues. V lost 0 bases, J lost 5 bases, and 15 bases lay in between. DNA for the CDR3: TGCGCCAGCAGCTTGGAGGCGGGCGAGCTTGACGAGCAGTACTTC. Encoded protein: CASSLEAGELDEQYF.

The V and J genes are TRBV19 and TRBJ2-2, with D unclear. Germline-derived CDR1 and CDR2 are LNHDA and SQIVND (reference sequence). The V gene lost 6 bases and the J gene lost 6 bases, with 5 bases spanning the gap. This CDR3 contains 11 residues. CDR3 amino acids: CASRKAGELFF. Written as DNA, the CDR3 is TGTGCCAGTAGGAAGGCCGGGGAGCTGTTTTTT.

This clone was observed a single time. The rearrangement joins TRBV21-1 to TRBJ1-6; TRBD1, as called in the table, went unchecked against the DNA. TRBV21-1 counts as a pseudogene. This CDR3 has 14 residues. CDR3 coding DNA: TGTGCCAGCAGCAAAGGGGGCTTCTGGTCACCCCTCCACTTT. Its protein product is CASSKGGFWSPLHF.

The rearrangement joins TRBV4-3 to TRBJ2-5; 9 nucleotides agree with TRBD1. Losses at the gene ends were 2 bases for V and 3 bases for J; bases not matched to a gene: 1. The germline V gene encodes CDR1 LGHNA and CDR2 YSLEER. The CDR3 is made up of 14 amino acids. CDR3 nucleotides: TGCGCCAGCAGCCAACGGACAGGGGAAGAGACCCAGTACTTC. Residues: CASSQRTGEETQYF.

V usage is TRBV6-5 and J usage is TRBJ1-1; a possible D gene is TRBD1 (6 bases). V was cut by 8 bases and J by 1 base, with 14 bases left in between. This CDR3 has 14 residues. Per the germline V gene, CDR1 is MNHEY and CDR2 is SVGAGI. The CDR3 DNA reads as TGTGCCAGCGGGGTTACAGGGCCGAACACTGAAGCTTTCTTT. This translates into CASGVTGPNTEAFF.

V gene TRBV5-1 combines with J gene TRBJ1-5; possibly TRBD1 for D (5 bases). This CDR3 spans 14 amino acids. CDR1 is SGHRS and CDR2 is YFSETQ in the germline V gene. Trimming removed 1 base from V and 2 bases from J, with 7 bases in between. This CDR3 is CASSLKQGNQPQHF. DNA of the CDR3: TGCGCCAGCAGCTTGAAACAGGGCAATCAGCCCCAGCATTTT.

This chain joins TRBV28 and TRBJ2-1; D gene unclear. The germline V and J ends were trimmed by 5 bases and 2 bases, with 7 bases remaining between them. The CDR3 contains 13 residues. Germline V gene lookup returns CDR1 MDHEN and CDR2 SYDVKM. The CDR3 reads CASSPSPYNEQFF. CDR3 in DNA: TGTGCCAGCAGTCCCAGCCCCTACAATGAGCAGTTCTTC.

DNA of the CDR3: TGTGCCAGCTATAACAGCGGGCGGGGGGCCCCAGATACGCAGTATTTT. Protein: CASYNSGRGAPDTQYF. The chain is built from TRBV27 and TRBJ2-3; 8 bases are a match to TRBD2. The CDR3 totals 16 residues. V lost 8 bases and J lost 4; bases outside the gene matches: 14. CDR1 is MNHEY, CDR2 SMNVEV, per germline (reference sequence).

Here the CDR3 reads CATSRAGPGAGQPQHF. CDR3 sequence (DNA): TGTGCCACCAGCAGAGCAGGGCCCGGGGCGGGTCAGCCCCAGCATTTT. The chain recombines TRBV15 with TRBJ1-5; possibly TRBD1 for D (5 bases). Germline assignment: CDR1 LNHNV and CDR2 YYDKDF (reference sequence). There are 16 residues in the CDR3. Trimming cost V 1 base and J 6 bases, with 16 bases left between them.

The chain carries TRBV4-1 and TRBJ2-1; TRBD2 aligns across 13 bases. The CDR3 is 16 amino acids. With V trimmed by 5 bases and J by 7 bases, 8 bases remained unmatched. Germline V CDR1 and CDR2: MGHRA, YSYEKL. The CDR3 DNA sequence: TGCGCCAGCAGCGCCGAAACTAGCGGGGGGGTAAATGAGCAGTTCTTC. It yields the protein CASSAETSGGVNEQFF.

V usage is TRBV6-6 and J usage is TRBJ2-3, with a weak D call TRBD2 (6 bases). Germline values: CDR1 MNHNY, CDR2 SVGAGI (reference sequence). The CDR3 length is 15 residues. Between the trimmed V and J ends, which lost 6 bases and 5 bases, there was a span of 18 bases. In nucleotides, the CDR3 is TGTGCCAGCAGCCCATACGGGGGTAGTCAAGATACGCAGTATTTT. This encodes CASSPYGGSQDTQYF.

The sample holds a few counts of this clone. The J gene is TRBJ1-2, the V gene TRBV27; D is unresolved. Germline lookup yields CDR1 MNHEY and CDR2 SMNVEV (reference sequence). The CDR3 consists of 16 residues. V was clipped by 2 bases and J by 1 base, with 14 bases between them. The CDR3, as DNA: TGTGCCAGCAGTTTAAGACCAGGTCCTTTTAACTATGGCTACACCTTC. Protein sequence: CASSLRPGPFNYGYTF.

The chain uses TRBV28 and TRBJ2-1, with 8 nucleotides matching TRBD2. Germline CDR1 MDHEN, CDR2 SYDVKM. The CDR3 runs 18 residues. V was clipped by 3 bases and J by 5 bases; unmatched bases: 15. The CDR3 bases are TGTGCCAGCAGTTTCCTAGGAACCGGGACTAGGGGAAACAATGAGCAGTTCTTC. Amino acid sequence: CASSFLGTGTRGNNEQFF.

The chain joins TRBV6-1 to TRBJ2-7; 8 bases fit TRBD1. This CDR3 region has 15 residues. V dropped 4 bases and J dropped 3; count of bases not matched to a gene: 8. Germline CDR1 and CDR2: MNHNS and SASEGT. CDR3 in amino acids: CASSGGPGQGYEQYF. The CDR3 bases are TGTGCCAGCAGTGGTGGGCCCGGACAGGGCTACGAGCAGTACTTC.

V is TRBV14 and J is TRBJ1-6; 8 positions agree with TRBD1. The CDR3 is 14 amino acids. V was pared by 1 base and J by 9 bases, with 2 bases of the junction left unmatched. CDR1 and CDR2 (germline): SGHDN, FVKESK. CDR3 residues: CASSQGTGLSPLHF. The CDR3 coding sequence is TGTGCCAGCAGCCAAGGGACAGGGCTTTCACCCCTCCACTTT. The variable domain in full, completed from reference TRBV14 and TRBJ1-6, reads EAGVTQFPSHSVIEKGQTVTLRCDPISGHDNLYWYRRVMGKEIKFLLHFVKESKQDESGMPNNRFLAERTGGTYSTLKVQPAELEDSGVYFCASSQGTGLSPLHFGNGTRLTVT.

The chain has TRBV29-1 and TRBJ1-4; no clear D gene. CDR1 SQVTM and CDR2 ANQGSEA come from the germline V gene. Trimming took off 4 bases at V and 0 bases at J, with 3 bases between the two ends. There are 12 residues in the CDR3. Here the CDR3 DNA reads TGCAGCGTTGCTGCAACTAATGAAAAACTGTTTTTT. It specifies CSVAATNEKLFF.

This clone appeared a single time. The V gene is TRBV27, the J gene TRBJ1-2; 11 nucleotides agree with TRBD1. This CDR3 region has 14 residues. Trimming removed 3 bases from V and 7 bases from J; junction bases left unmatched: 4. CDR1 and CDR2 (germline): MNHEY, SMNVEV (reference sequence). Written as DNA, the CDR3 is TGTGCCAGCAGTTTCGCGGGGACAGGGGGTGGCTACACCTTC. This encodes CASSFAGTGGGYTF.

The chain recombines TRBV27 with TRBJ1-5; possible D gene TRBD1, 6 bases. Germline V gene lookup returns CDR1 MNHEY and CDR2 SMNVEV (reference sequence). With 8 bases removed from V and 0 bases from J, the gap between germline ends came to 20 bases. The CDR3 has 17 residues. The CDR3 coding sequence is TGTGCCAGCCGGATCTCGGGGGCGGGGTTTAGCAATCAGCCCCAGCATTTT. Translating it yields CASRISGAGFSNQPQHF.

The V gene is TRBV19, the J gene TRBJ1-4, with TRBD1 matching 7 bases. This CDR3 spans 12 amino acids. V gave up 6 bases and J gave up 9 bases; unmatched junction bases: 4. Germline V gene lookup returns CDR1 LNHDA and CDR2 SQIVND (reference sequence). CDR3 residues: CASSPTGKKLFF. Written as DNA, the CDR3 is TGTGCCAGTAGCCCGACAGGGAAAAAACTGTTTTTT.

CDR3 in amino acids: CASSQGTGGISEQYF. In DNA, the CDR3 is TGTGCCAGCAGCCAAGGTACAGGGGGTATATCCGAGCAGTACTTC. V is TRBV4-2 and J is TRBJ2-7, with TRBD1 matching over 8 bases. V trimming: 1 base; J trimming: 6 bases; junction bases outside the gene matches: 8. This CDR3 contains 15 residues. Germline-derived CDR1 and CDR2 are LGHNA and YNFKEQ.

The chain couples TRBV6-1 to TRBJ1-2, with a possible D match to TRBD1 (5 bases). Germline lookup yields CDR1 MNHNS and CDR2 SASEGT. The CDR3 extends over 13 amino acids. Trimming removed 7 bases at V and 6 bases at J, with 15 bases between. As DNA, the CDR3 is TGTGCCAGCAACATGGGGCAGGGCCATGGCTACACCTTC. As protein: CASNMGQGHGYTF.

The gene calls are TRBV18 and TRBJ2-1; TRBD1 aligns across 9 bases. The CDR3 has 16 amino acids. Germline lookup yields CDR1 KGHSH and CDR2 LQKENI. Trimming removed 0 bases from V and 10 bases from J; junction bases left unmatched: 10. CDR3: CASSPPSGTGTGEQFF. The CDR3 DNA is TGTGCCAGCTCACCACCCTCCGGGACAGGGACTGGCGAGCAGTTCTTC.

The CDR3 nucleotides read TGTGCCAGCAGTGAGTCCCCCGACAGCCAAGAGACCCAGTACTTC. It encodes CASSESPDSQETQYF. This chain connects TRBV2 to TRBJ2-5; a possible D gene is TRBD1 (5 bases). Per the germline V gene, CDR1 is SNHLY and CDR2 is FYNNEI. The V end was cut by 3 bases, the J end by 1 base, with 12 bases between. This CDR3 is 15 amino acids long. Full variable domain (rest looked up from reference TRBV2 and TRBJ2-5): EPEVTQTPSHQVTQMGQEVILRCVPISNHLYFYWYRQILGQKVEFLVSFYNNEISEKSEIFDDQFSVERPDGSNFTLKIRSTKLEDSAMYFCASSESPDSQETQYFGPGTRLLVL.

The chain has TRBV4-1 and TRBJ2-3; unclear D gene. Between the trimmed V and J ends, which lost 4 bases and 0 bases, there was a span of 8 bases. This CDR3 has 14 residues. Looked up from germline, CDR1 is MGHRA and CDR2 is YSYEKL. CDR3 bases: TGCGCCAGCAGCCTCGGGTCTAGCACAGATACGCAGTATTTT. Its protein product is CASSLGSSTDTQYF.

V and J are TRBV6-1 and TRBJ2-7; 9 positions match TRBD1. Germline V CDR1 and CDR2: MNHNS, SASEGT. This CDR3 has 14 amino acids. V trimming: 4 bases; J trimming: 0 bases; junction bases outside the gene matches: 1. The CDR3 is CASSGGQGSYEQYF. CDR3 bases: TGTGCCAGCAGTGGGGGACAGGGCTCCTACGAGCAGTACTTC.

The chain couples TRBV7-9 to TRBJ1-1; 8 bases align to TRBD1. The CDR3 is 13 residues long. Trimming took 5 bases from V and 8 from J; bases not matched to a gene: 7. Germline CDR1 SEHNR, CDR2 FQNEAQ (reference sequence). Here the CDR3 reads CASSRSGQGEAFF. The CDR3 nucleotides read TGTGCCAGCAGCCGAAGCGGACAGGGCGAAGCTTTCTTT.

The chain carries TRBV7-9 and TRBJ1-1; D perhaps matches TRBD1 (6 bases). Deletions cut 1 base from V and 4 bases from J, with 10 bases between. Per germline, CDR1 SEHNR and CDR2 FQNEAQ (reference sequence). The CDR3 sequence is 14 residues long. The CDR3 DNA reads TGTGCCAGCAGCTTAGAACAGGGAGGCACTGAAGCTTTCTTT. Translated: CASSLEQGGTEAFF.

The genes are TRBV2 and TRBJ2-1, with 9 bases aligning to TRBD2. Germline V gives CDR1 SNHLY, CDR2 FYNNEI. The V and J ends lost 6 bases and 7 bases, in that order; junction bases with no gene match: 13. The length of the CDR3 is 16 residues. CDR3 region: CASRGPGGGARNEQFF. For the CDR3, the DNA is TGTGCCAGCAGGGGACCCGGCGGGGGGGCAAGGAATGAGCAGTTCTTC.

The chain links TRBV28 to TRBJ2-1, with 13 positions matching TRBD2. There are 17 residues in the CDR3. The junction had 11 bases not matched to a gene; V was cut back by 3 bases and J by 9 bases. Germline CDR1 MDHEN, CDR2 SYDVKM. For the CDR3, the DNA is TGTGCCAGCAGTTTCCCTAGGACTAGCGGGGGCTTGGGTGAGCAGTTCTTC. Its protein is CASSFPRTSGGLGEQFF.

The gene calls are TRBV6-4 and TRBJ1-3; D unresolved. The germline CDR1 and CDR2 sequences are MRHNA and SNTAGT. V was trimmed by 2 bases and J by 0 bases, leaving 8 bases between them. This CDR3 is built from 15 residues. CDR3 coding DNA: TGTGCCAGCAGTGACAGGTGGGTCTCTGGAAACACCATATATTTT. This translates into CASSDRWVSGNTIYF.

The chain joins TRBV13 to TRBJ2-3, with 7 nucleotides matching TRBD2. Germline V lookup: CDR1 PRHDT, CDR2 FYEKMQ (reference sequence). The CDR3 extends over 15 amino acids. Trimming removed 5 bases from V and 5 bases from J; junction bases left unmatched: 10. The CDR3 DNA sequence: TGTGCCAGCAGCCCTAGAGGCGGGGGTAAAGATACGCAGTATTTT. Encoded protein: CASSPRGGGKDTQYF.

V and J are TRBV9 and TRBJ2-7; 9 nucleotides line up with TRBD1. The V gene end was trimmed by 5 bases and the J gene end by 3 bases; junction bases not matched to a gene: 6. The CDR3 is made up of 14 amino acids. CDR1 is SGDLS, CDR2 YYNGEE, per germline. CDR3 sequence (DNA): TGTGCCAGCAGTACAGGGGGCCGGATCTACGAGCAGTACTTC. This gives the protein CASSTGGRIYEQYF.